The clone carrying this T cell receptor (beta chain) showed up just a few times. Its antigen is unidentified. Germline V CDR1 and CDR2: DFQATT, SNEGSKA (reference sequence). Trimming took 6 bases from V and 4 from J; bases not matched to a gene: 4. This CDR3 has 12 residues. These data come from a study of blood T cells in healthy people across ages. Ten milliliters of peripheral blood were drawn from each donor. Study results and limitations: Roughly linear declines in TCR beta diversity per million T cells occurred with age.

A sample-barcoded 5' primer and a J-beta primer mix were used in a second PCR of roughly 7 to 11 cycles. Carrying 12 random nucleotides, a template-switch adaptor labeled each individual cDNA molecule. Per-sample output comprised a minimum of 3 million paired-end reads containing CDR3. TCRdb redid the calling of the 5' RACE reads with MiXCR, one entry per CDR3 protein. Of 600,000 to 1,000,000 distinct CDR3 sequences in the sample, roughly 60% were seen once. Material: blood. This receptor was identified in a man aged 25-45 years in good health. The V gene is TRBV20-1, the J gene TRBJ1-1; TRBD1 matches 8 bases. The CDR3 DNA reads TGCAGTGCGACGGGACAGGTCACTGAAGCTTTCTTT. Protein product: CSATGQVTEAFF.